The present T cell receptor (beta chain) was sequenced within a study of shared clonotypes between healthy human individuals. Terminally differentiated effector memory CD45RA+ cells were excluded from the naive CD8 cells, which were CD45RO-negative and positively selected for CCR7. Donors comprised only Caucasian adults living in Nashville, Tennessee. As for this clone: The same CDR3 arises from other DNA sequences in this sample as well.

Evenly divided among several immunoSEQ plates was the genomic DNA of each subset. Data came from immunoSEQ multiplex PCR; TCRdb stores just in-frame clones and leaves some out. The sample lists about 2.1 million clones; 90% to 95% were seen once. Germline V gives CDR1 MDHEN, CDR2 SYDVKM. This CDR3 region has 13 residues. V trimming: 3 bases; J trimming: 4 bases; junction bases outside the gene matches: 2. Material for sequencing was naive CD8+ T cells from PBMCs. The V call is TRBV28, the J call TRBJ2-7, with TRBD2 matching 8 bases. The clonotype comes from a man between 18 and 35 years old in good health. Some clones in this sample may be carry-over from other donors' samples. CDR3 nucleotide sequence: TGTGCCAGCAGTTTCCGGGGGGGATACGAGCAGTACTTC. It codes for CASSFRGGYEQYF.